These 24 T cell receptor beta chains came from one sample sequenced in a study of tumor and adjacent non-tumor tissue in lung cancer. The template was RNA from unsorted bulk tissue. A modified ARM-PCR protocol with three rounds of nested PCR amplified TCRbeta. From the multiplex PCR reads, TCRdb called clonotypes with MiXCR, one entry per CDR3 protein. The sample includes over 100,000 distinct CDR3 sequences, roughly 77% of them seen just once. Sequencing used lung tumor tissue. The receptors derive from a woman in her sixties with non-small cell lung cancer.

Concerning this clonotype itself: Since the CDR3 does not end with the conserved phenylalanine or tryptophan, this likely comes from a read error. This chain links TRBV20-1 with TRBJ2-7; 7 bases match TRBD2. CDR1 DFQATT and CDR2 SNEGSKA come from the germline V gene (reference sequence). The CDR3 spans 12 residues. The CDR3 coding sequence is TGCAGTGTCTCTAGCGGAACCTACGATCAGTACTCC. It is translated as CSVSSGTYDQYS.

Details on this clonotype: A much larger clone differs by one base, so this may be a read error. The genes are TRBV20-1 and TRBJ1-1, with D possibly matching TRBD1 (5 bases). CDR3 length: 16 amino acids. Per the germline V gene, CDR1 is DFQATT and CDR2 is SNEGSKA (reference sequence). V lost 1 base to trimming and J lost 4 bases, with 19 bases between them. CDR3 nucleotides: TGCAGTGCTAGAGTCCCCTTCGCAGGGATGATCACTGAAGCTTTCTTT. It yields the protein CSARVPFAGMITEAFF.

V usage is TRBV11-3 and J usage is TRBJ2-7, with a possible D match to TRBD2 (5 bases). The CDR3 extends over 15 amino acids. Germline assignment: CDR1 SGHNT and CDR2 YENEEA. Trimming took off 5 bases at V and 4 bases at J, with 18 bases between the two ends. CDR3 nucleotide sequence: TGTGCCAGCAGCCCCGTGGGGAGTGGGTCTTACGAGCAGTACTTC. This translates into CASSPVGSGSYEQYF.

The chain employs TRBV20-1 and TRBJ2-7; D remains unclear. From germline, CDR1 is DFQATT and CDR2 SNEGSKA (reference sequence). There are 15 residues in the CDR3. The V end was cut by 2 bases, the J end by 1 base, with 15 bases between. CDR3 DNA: TGCAGTGCTAGACCTGAGACATGGGCATCCTACGAGCAGTACTTC. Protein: CSARPETWASYEQYF.

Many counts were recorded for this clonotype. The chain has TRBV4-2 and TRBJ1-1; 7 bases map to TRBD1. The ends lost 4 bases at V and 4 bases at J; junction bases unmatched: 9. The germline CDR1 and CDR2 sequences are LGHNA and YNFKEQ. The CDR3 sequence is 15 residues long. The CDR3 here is CASSPPDRAGTEAFF. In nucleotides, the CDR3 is TGTGCCAGCAGCCCACCAGACAGGGCAGGCACTGAAGCTTTCTTT.

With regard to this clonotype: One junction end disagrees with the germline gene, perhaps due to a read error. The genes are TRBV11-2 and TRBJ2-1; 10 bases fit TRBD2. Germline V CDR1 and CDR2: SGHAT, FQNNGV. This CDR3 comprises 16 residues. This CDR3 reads CASSLDRASGGVEQLF. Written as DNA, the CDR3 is TGTGCGAGCAGCTTGGATCGAGCTAGCGGGGGAGTTGAGCAGCTCTTC.

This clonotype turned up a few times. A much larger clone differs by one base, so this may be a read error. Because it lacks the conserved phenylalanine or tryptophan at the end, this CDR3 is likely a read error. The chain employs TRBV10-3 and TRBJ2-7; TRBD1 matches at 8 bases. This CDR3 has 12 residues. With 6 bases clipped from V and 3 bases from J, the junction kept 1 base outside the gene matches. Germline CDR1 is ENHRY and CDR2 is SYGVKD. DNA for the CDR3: TGTGCCATCAGGGACAGGGACTACGAGCAGTACTTA. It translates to CAIRDRDYEQYL.

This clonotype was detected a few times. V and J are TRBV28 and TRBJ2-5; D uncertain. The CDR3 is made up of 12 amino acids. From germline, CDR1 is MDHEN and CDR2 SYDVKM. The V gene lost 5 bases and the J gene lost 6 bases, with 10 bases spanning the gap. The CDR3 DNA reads TGTGCCAGCAGTGCGAGAAAAAAGACCCAGTACTTC. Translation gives CASSARKKTQYF.

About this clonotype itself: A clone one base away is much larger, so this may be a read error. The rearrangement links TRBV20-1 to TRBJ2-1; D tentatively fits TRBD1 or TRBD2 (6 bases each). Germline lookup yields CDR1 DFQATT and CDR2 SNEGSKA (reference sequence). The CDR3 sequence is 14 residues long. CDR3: CSASGGRGYIEQFF. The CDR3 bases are TGCAGTGCTAGTGGGGGGCGCGGGTACATTGAGCAGTTCTTC.

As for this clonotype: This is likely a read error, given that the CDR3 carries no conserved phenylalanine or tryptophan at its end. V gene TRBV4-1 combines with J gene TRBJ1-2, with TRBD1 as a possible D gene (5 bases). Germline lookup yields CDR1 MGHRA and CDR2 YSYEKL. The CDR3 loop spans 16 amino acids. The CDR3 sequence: CANSQDLSRAMRGYTS. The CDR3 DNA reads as TGCGCGAACAGCCAAGATCTAAGCAGGGCGATGCGCGGCTACACCTCC.

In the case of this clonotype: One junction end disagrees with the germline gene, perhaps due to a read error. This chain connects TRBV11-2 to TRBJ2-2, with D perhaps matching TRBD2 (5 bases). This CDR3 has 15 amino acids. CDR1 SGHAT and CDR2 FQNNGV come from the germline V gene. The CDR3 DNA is TGTATCAGCAGCTTAGATGGTAAATCCACCGGGGAGATGTTTTTT. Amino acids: CISSLDGKSTGEMFF.

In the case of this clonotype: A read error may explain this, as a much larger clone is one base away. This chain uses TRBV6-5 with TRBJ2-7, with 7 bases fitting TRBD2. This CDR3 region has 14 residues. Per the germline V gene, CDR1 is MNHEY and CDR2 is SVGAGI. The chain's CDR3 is CASSWDYPPYEEYF. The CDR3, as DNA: TGTGCCAGCAGTTGGGACTACCCTCCCTACGAGGAGTACTTC.

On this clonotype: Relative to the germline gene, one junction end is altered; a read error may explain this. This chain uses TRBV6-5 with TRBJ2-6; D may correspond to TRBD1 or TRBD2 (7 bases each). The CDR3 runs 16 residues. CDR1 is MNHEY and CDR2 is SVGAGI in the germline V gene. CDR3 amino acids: CTSSRQGGGGANILTF. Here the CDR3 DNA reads TGTACCAGCAGTCGACAGGGAGGAGGGGGGGCCAACATCCTGACTTTC.

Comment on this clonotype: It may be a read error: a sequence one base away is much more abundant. The CDR3 region has the DNA TGTGCCAGCAGCTTAAAATTGCTCACAGATACGCAGTATTTT. Its protein product is CASSLKLLTDTQYF. J is TRBJ2-3 and V is TRBV5-4; no firm D call. V was pared by 2 bases and J by 2 bases, with 9 bases between. The CDR3 extends over 14 amino acids. CDR1 and CDR2 (germline): SGHNT, YYREEE (reference sequence).

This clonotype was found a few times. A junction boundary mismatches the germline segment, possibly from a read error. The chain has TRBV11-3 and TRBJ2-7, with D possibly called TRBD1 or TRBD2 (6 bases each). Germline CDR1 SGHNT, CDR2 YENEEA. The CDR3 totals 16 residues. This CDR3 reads CVSSLSPGQGRHEQYF. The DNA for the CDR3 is TGTGTCAGCAGCTTATCTCCGGGGCAGGGGAGGCACGAGCAGTACTTC. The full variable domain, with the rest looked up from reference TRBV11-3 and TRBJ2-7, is EAGVVQSPRYKIIEKKQPVAFWCNPISGHNTLYWYLQNLGQGPELLIRYENEEAVDDSQLPKDRFSAERLKGVDSTLKIQPAELGDSAVYLCVSSLSPGQGRHEQYFGPGTRLTVT.

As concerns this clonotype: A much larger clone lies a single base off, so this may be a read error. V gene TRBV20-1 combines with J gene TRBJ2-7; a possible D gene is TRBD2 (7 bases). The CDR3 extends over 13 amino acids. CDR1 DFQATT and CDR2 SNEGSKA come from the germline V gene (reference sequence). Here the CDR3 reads CNAREGGKYEQYF. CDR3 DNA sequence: TGCAATGCTAGAGAGGGGGGGAAATACGAGCAGTACTTC.

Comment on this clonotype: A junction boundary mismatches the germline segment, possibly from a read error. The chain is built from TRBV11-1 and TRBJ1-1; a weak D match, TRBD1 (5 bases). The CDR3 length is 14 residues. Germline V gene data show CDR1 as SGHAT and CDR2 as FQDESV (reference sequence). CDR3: CASSLRRGNTEAFF. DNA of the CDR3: TGTGCCAGCAGCTTACGACGGGGGAACACTGAAGCCTTCTTT.

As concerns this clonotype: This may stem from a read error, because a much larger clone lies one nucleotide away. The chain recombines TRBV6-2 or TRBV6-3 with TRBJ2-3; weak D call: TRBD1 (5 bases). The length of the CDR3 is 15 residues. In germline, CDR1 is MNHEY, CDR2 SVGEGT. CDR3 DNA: TGTGCCAGCAGTTACTCGACAGACTCCACAGATTCGCAGTATTTT. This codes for CASSYSTDSTDSQYF.

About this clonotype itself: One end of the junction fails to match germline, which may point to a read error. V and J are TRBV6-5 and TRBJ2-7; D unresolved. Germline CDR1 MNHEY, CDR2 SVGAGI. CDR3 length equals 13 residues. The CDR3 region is CASRSGSTYVQCF. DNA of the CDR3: TGTGCCAGCAGGTCGGGTTCTACCTACGTGCAGTGCTTC.

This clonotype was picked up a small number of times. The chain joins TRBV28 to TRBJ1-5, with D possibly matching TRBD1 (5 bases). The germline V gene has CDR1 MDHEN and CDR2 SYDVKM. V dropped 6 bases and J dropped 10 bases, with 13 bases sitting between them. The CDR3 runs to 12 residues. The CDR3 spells CASRRGATPQHF. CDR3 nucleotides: TGTGCCAGCAGACGAGGGGCCACTCCCCAGCATTTT.

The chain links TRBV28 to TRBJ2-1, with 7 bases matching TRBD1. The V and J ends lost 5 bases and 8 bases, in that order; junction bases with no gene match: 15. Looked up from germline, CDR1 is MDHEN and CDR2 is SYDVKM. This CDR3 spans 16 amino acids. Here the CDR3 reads CASSATTGIGSDEQFF. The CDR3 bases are TGTGCCAGCAGTGCGACGACAGGGATCGGTAGCGATGAGCAGTTCTTC.

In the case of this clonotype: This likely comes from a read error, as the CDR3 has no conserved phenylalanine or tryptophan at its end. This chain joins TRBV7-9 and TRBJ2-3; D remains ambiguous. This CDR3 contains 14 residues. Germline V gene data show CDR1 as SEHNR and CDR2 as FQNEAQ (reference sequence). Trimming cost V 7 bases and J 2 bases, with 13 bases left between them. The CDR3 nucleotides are TGTGCCAGCATCCCCTTCGTACCCACAGATACGCAGTATTCT. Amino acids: CASIPFVPTDTQYS.

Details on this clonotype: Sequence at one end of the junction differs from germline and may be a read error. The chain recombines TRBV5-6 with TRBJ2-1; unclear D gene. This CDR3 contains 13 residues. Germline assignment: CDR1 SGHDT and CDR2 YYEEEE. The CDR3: CASSLVSNNEHFF. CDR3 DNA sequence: TGTGCCAGCAGCTTGGTCAGCAACAATGAGCATTTCTTC.

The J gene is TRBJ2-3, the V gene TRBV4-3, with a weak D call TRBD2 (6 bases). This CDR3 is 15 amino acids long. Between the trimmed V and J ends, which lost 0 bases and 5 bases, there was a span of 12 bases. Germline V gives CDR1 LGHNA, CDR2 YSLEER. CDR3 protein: CASSQERVGGDTQYF. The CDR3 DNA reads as TGCGCCAGCAGCCAAGAGAGGGTGGGGGGAGATACGCAGTATTTT.